The rows below give T cell receptor beta chains drawn from one sample of a study of early T cells in non-severe SARS-CoV-2 infection. TCRdb processed the 5' RACE reads anew with MiXCR; each CDR3 protein has one entry. This sample carries 95,000 to 150,000 distinct CDR3 sequences, 15% of them seen once, and the ten largest clones take roughly 22%. Input material: whole blood. The source is an adult who was a healthcare worker with PCR-confirmed SARS-CoV-2 infection or an uninfected control (not recorded which). Each CDR3 is given with its conserved first and last residue. Fields, in order: V gene, D gene, J gene, CDR3 length, clone size, CDR3 protein, CDR3 DNA. A D gene is named only where the DNA matches it firmly. Clone sizes are given selectively: once, few, many, or a class where the clone is expanded.

v_call: TRBV12-3/TRBV12-4
d_call: NA
j_call: TRBJ1-1
cdr3_length: 13
clone_size: NA
cdr3_aa: CASSLNKNTEAFF
cdr3_nt: TGTGCCAGCAGTCTAAACAAGAACACTGAAGCTTTCTTT

v_call: TRBV30
d_call: NA
j_call: TRBJ1-6
cdr3_length: 16
clone_size: few
cdr3_aa: CAWSVRYSSYNSPLHF
cdr3_nt: TGTGCCTGGAGTGTCCGCTACAGCTCCTATAATTCACCCCTCCACTTT

v_call: TRBV2
d_call: NA
j_call: TRBJ1-1
cdr3_length: 14
clone_size: few
cdr3_aa: CASSTGSGNTEAFF
cdr3_nt: TGTGCCAGCAGTACCGGGTCGGGGAACACTGAAGCTTTCTTT

v_call: TRBV4-1
d_call: NA
j_call: TRBJ2-3
cdr3_length: 21
clone_size: NA
cdr3_aa: CASSPPGRSSGLHPYTDTQYF
cdr3_nt: TGCGCCAGCAGCCCTCCAGGAAGAAGTAGCGGACTTCACCCTTACACAGATACGCAGTATTTT

v_call: TRBV20-1
d_call: NA
j_call: TRBJ2-1
cdr3_length: 11
clone_size: NA
cdr3_aa: CSARIVNEQFF
cdr3_nt: TGCAGTGCTAGGATAGTCAATGAGCAGTTCTTC

v_call: TRBV6-1
d_call: NA
j_call: TRBJ2-1
cdr3_length: 13
clone_size: NA
cdr3_aa: CASTVRVWDEQFF
cdr3_nt: TGTGCCAGTACGGTCCGGGTCTGGGATGAGCAGTTCTTC

v_call: TRBV11-2
d_call: NA
j_call: TRBJ2-5
cdr3_length: 18
clone_size: few
cdr3_aa: CASSQGGVAGALGETQYF
cdr3_nt: TGTGCCAGCAGCCAGGGGGGTGTGGCAGGGGCTCTGGGAGAGACCCAGTACTTC

v_call: TRBV7-3
d_call: NA
j_call: TRBJ2-1
cdr3_length: 13
clone_size: many
cdr3_aa: CASRSKGAREQFF
cdr3_nt: TGTGCCAGCAGATCTAAAGGGGCACGTGAGCAGTTCTTC

v_call: TRBV6-5
d_call: NA
j_call: TRBJ2-7
cdr3_length: 12
clone_size: few
cdr3_aa: CASSYSFAEQYF
cdr3_nt: TGTGCCAGCAGTTACTCGTTCGCGGAGCAGTACTTC

v_call: TRBV18
d_call: TRBD1
j_call: TRBJ1-1
cdr3_length: 16
clone_size: few
cdr3_aa: CASSPGTVKTGTEAFF
cdr3_nt: TGTGCCAGCTCACCAGGGACAGTTAAAACGGGCACTGAAGCTTTCTTT

v_call: TRBV6-6
d_call: TRBD2
j_call: TRBJ2-7
cdr3_length: 13
clone_size: NA
cdr3_aa: CASSYSLAGEQYF
cdr3_nt: TGTGCCAGCAGTTACTCACTAGCGGGAGAGCAGTACTTC

v_call: TRBV5-1
d_call: TRBD1
j_call: TRBJ2-3
cdr3_length: 14
clone_size: NA
cdr3_aa: CASLRDRSTDTQYF
cdr3_nt: TGCGCCAGCCTCCGGGACAGAAGCACAGATACGCAGTATTTT

v_call: TRBV20-1
d_call: NA
j_call: TRBJ2-5
cdr3_length: 13
clone_size: NA
cdr3_aa: CSAKVAGPETQYF
cdr3_nt: TGCAGTGCTAAGGTGGCGGGGCCAGAGACCCAGTACTTC

v_call: TRBV24-1
d_call: NA
j_call: TRBJ2-2
cdr3_length: 16
clone_size: few
cdr3_aa: CATSVGGSTNTGELFF
cdr3_nt: TGTGCCACCAGCGTTGGGGGGTCAACGAACACCGGGGAGCTGTTTTTT

v_call: TRBV9
d_call: NA
j_call: TRBJ1-6
cdr3_length: 14
clone_size: few
cdr3_aa: CASSVRARDSPLHF
cdr3_nt: TGTGCCAGCAGCGTGAGGGCGAGGGATTCACCCCTCCACTTT

v_call: TRBV6-5
d_call: NA
j_call: TRBJ1-5
cdr3_length: 13
clone_size: NA
cdr3_aa: CASSYTINQPQHF
cdr3_nt: TGTGCCAGCAGTTACACCATAAATCAGCCCCAGCATTTT

v_call: TRBV2
d_call: TRBD2
j_call: TRBJ2-1
cdr3_length: 15
clone_size: few
cdr3_aa: CASRPLAGLGDEQFF
cdr3_nt: TGTGCCAGCAGGCCACTAGCGGGGCTCGGTGATGAGCAGTTCTTC

v_call: TRBV7-2
d_call: TRBD1
j_call: TRBJ1-2
cdr3_length: 15
clone_size: NA
cdr3_aa: CASIRIPTGPYGYTF
cdr3_nt: TGTGCCAGCATCCGAATCCCGACAGGGCCCTATGGCTACACCTTC

v_call: TRBV3-1
d_call: NA
j_call: TRBJ2-1
cdr3_length: 14
clone_size: NA
cdr3_aa: CASSQRTIYNEQFF
cdr3_nt: TGTGCCAGCAGCCAAAGGACTATATACAATGAGCAGTTCTTC

v_call: TRBV20-1
d_call: NA
j_call: TRBJ2-7
cdr3_length: 12
clone_size: NA
cdr3_aa: CSAATGDYEQYF
cdr3_nt: TGCAGTGCTGCGACAGGAGACTACGAGCAGTACTTC

v_call: TRBV2
d_call: NA
j_call: TRBJ2-2
cdr3_length: 14
clone_size: NA
cdr3_aa: CASVTNANTGELFF
cdr3_nt: TGTGCCAGCGTAACGAATGCGAACACCGGGGAGCTGTTTTTT

v_call: TRBV5-1
d_call: TRBD2
j_call: TRBJ2-5
cdr3_length: 16
clone_size: few
cdr3_aa: CASSLVLAGGKETQYF
cdr3_nt: TGCGCCAGCAGCTTGGTGCTAGCGGGGGGAAAAGAGACCCAGTACTTC

v_call: TRBV6-5
d_call: NA
j_call: TRBJ2-5
cdr3_length: 15
clone_size: NA
cdr3_aa: CASSYSGAVQETQYF
cdr3_nt: TGTGCCAGCAGTTACTCCGGAGCCGTCCAAGAGACCCAGTACTTC

v_call: TRBV20-1
d_call: NA
j_call: TRBJ2-1
cdr3_length: 11
clone_size: NA
cdr3_aa: CSAPGVNEQFF
cdr3_nt: TGCAGTGCCCCGGGTGTGAATGAGCAGTTCTTC

v_call: TRBV3-1
d_call: NA
j_call: TRBJ1-1
cdr3_length: 13
clone_size: NA
cdr3_aa: CASSTQGYTEAFF
cdr3_nt: TGTGCCAGCAGCACCCAAGGTTACACTGAAGCTTTCTTT

v_call: TRBV11-3
d_call: TRBD2
j_call: TRBJ2-1
cdr3_length: 14
clone_size: few
cdr3_aa: CASSLELADNEQFF
cdr3_nt: TGTGCCAGCAGCTTAGAACTAGCGGACAATGAGCAGTTCTTC

v_call: TRBV20-1
d_call: TRBD1
j_call: TRBJ1-5
cdr3_length: 14
clone_size: NA
cdr3_aa: CSAKGQTSNQPQHF
cdr3_nt: TGCAGTGCAAAGGGACAGACTAGCAATCAGCCCCAGCATTTT

v_call: TRBV4-1
d_call: NA
j_call: TRBJ2-6
cdr3_length: 15
clone_size: NA
cdr3_aa: CASSHLGPGANVLTF
cdr3_nt: TGCGCCAGCAGCCACCTGGGCCCTGGGGCCAACGTCCTGACTTTC

v_call: TRBV12-3/TRBV12-4
d_call: TRBD1
j_call: TRBJ2-2
cdr3_length: 15
clone_size: NA
cdr3_aa: CASSGGQGSIGELFF
cdr3_nt: TGTGCCAGCAGCGGGGGACAGGGGTCGATCGGGGAGCTGTTTTTT

v_call: TRBV2
d_call: TRBD1
j_call: TRBJ1-3
cdr3_length: 14
clone_size: NA
cdr3_aa: CASRDRTGGNTIYF
cdr3_nt: TGTGCCAGCAGGGACAGGACGGGCGGAAACACCATATATTTT

v_call: TRBV6-1
d_call: NA
j_call: TRBJ1-6
cdr3_length: 18
clone_size: few
cdr3_aa: CASSTLSQGRSYNSPLHF
cdr3_nt: TGTGCCAGCAGTACATTAAGCCAGGGACGCTCCTATAATTCACCCCTCCACTTT

v_call: TRBV7-8
d_call: TRBD1
j_call: TRBJ2-2
cdr3_length: 14
clone_size: NA
cdr3_aa: CASSQDRAGRELFF
cdr3_nt: TGTGCCAGCAGCCAGGACAGGGCGGGCCGGGAGCTGTTTTTT

v_call: TRBV4-1
d_call: NA
j_call: TRBJ2-1
cdr3_length: 13
clone_size: few
cdr3_aa: CASSQDPYNEQFF
cdr3_nt: TGCGCCAGCAGCCAAGACCCGTACAATGAGCAGTTCTTC